This TCR gamma chain was documented in a study of gamma-delta T cells after stem cell transplantation. The CDR3 is 16 amino acids. V shed 1 base, J shed 8 bases, and the junction held 13 bases outside the gene matches. The germline CDR1 and CDR2 sequences are VENAVY and YDSYNSRV. TCRdb re-called clones from the RT-PCR reads via CATT. The table lists over 2,500 gamma-chain clones, roughly 18% of them singletons. This receptor was obtained from a human donor. It is not recorded whose cells these are; they may come from a transplant donor. The sequenced sample was gamma-delta T cells. V gene TRGV8 combines with J gene TRGJP2. The CDR3 here is CATWDSPSRFDWIKTF. Here the CDR3 DNA reads TGTGCCACCTGGGATAGCCCTTCCCGATTCGATTGGATCAAGACGTTT.